This is a list of T cell receptor beta chains from one sample in a study of graft-versus-host responses after intestinal transplantation. Profiled with immunoSEQ multiplex PCR; TCRdb holds only in-frame clones, not every one. In the table there are 22,000 or so clones, roughly 79% of which are singletons. Sequenced here: ileum tissue, sampled 12 days after intestinal transplant. The receptors come from a human patient who received an intestinal transplant, so some T cells may come from the graft donor. Both conserved end residues are part of each CDR3. A D gene is named only where the DNA matches it firmly. The size entry is marked missing in some rows and otherwise reads once, few, many or a size class.

>.|TRBJ2-1|TRBV18|.|11
TGTGCCAGCTCAGTTCTAGGTGAGCAGTTCTTC
CASSVLGEQFF
>TRBD1|TRBJ2-7|TRBV27|.|13
TGTGCCACCCGGGGACAGTCTACTTTCGAGCAGTACTTC
CATRGQSTFEQYF
>.|TRBJ2-7|TRBV4-1|few|12
TGCGCCAGCAGCCTAGGGGTTGGCGAGCAGTACTTC
CASSLGVGEQYF
>TRBD1|TRBJ2-2|TRBV28|.|16
TGTGCCAGCAGTTCCCAACAGGGGACGCGGGCCGGGGAGCTGTTTTTT
CASSSQQGTRAGELFF
>TRBD1|TRBJ2-7|TRBV19|.|15
TGTGCCAGTAGTATCACACAGGGGGCCCCCTACGAGCAGTACTTC
CASSITQGAPYEQYF
>TRBD1|TRBJ2-7|TRBV6-5|.|14
TGTGCCAGCAGCAGGGGACAGGGGGCTTACGAGCAGTACTTC
CASSRGQGAYEQYF
>.|TRBJ1-4|TRBV6-5|once|15
TGTGCCAGCAGTCCCCAGCGGGTGAAGGAGGAAAAACTGTTTTTT
CASSPQRVKEEKLFF
>.|TRBJ2-4|TRBV6-1|.|15
TGTGCCAGCAGTACTCCCTCGGGGGCCAAAAACATTCAGTACTTC
CASSTPSGAKNIQYF
>TRBD2|TRBJ2-5|TRBV7-2|few|18
TGTGCCAGCAGCTTAGCAAGGACTAGCGGGAGTCTCCAAGAGACCCAGTACTTC
CASSLARTSGSLQETQYF
>TRBD1|TRBJ2-5|TRBV6-1|once|15
TGTGCCAGCAGGGCCCGGGACAGGGGGCTCGAGACCCAGTACTTC
CASRARDRGLETQYF
>.|TRBJ1-5|TRBV21-1|.|17
.
CASSEGVGQGSWQPQHF
>TRBD1|TRBJ2-2|TRBV18|few|18
TGTGCCAGCTCCTCACCCCCGGGACAGGGAGGCCATACCGGGGAGCTGTTTTTT
CASSSPPGQGGHTGELFF
>.|TRBJ2-3|TRBV4-1|.|14
TGCGCCAGCAGCCAGGCTTCAGTCCCAGATACGCAGTATTTT
CASSQASVPDTQYF
>TRBD2|TRBJ2-5|TRBV7-7|.|16
TGTGCTAGCAGCCGCGGACTAGCGGGGGGAGGGGAGACCCAGTACTTC
CASSRGLAGGGETQYF
>TRBD1|TRBJ2-1|TRBV6-5|.|14
TGTGCCAGCAGTTCGGACAGGGCCTACAATGAGCAGTTCTTC
CASSSDRAYNEQFF
>.|TRBJ1-4|TRBV19|few|14
TGTGCCAGTAGTTACGAGTGGACTAATGAAAAACTGTTTTTT
CASSYEWTNEKLFF
>.|TRBJ2-1|TRBV9|few|14
TGTGCCAGCAGCCCCATAGGACACCACAATGAGCAGTTCTTC
CASSPIGHHNEQFF
>.|TRBJ2-3|TRBV7-8|.|15
TGTGCCAGCAGCATGTCTAGAACCCGCACAGATACGCAGTATTTT
CASSMSRTRTDTQYF
>.|TRBJ2-3|TRBV2|.|14
TGTGCCAGCATACCCGGGCAGGGTTTCGGTACGCAGTATTTT
CASIPGQGFGTQYF
>.|TRBJ1-1|TRBV6-8|.|12
TGTGCCAGCCCCGGTGGGGAGACTGAAGCTTTCTTT
CASPGGETEAFF
>.|TRBJ1-4|TRBV7-3|.|15
TGTGCCAGCAGCTCCCAGGGCCATGGGGATGAAAAACTGTTTTTT
CASSSQGHGDEKLFF
>TRBD1|TRBJ1-1|TRBV7-9|.|17
TGTGCCAGCAGCCCCCGGGACAGGGTCCCCATGAACACTGAAGCTTTCTTT
CASSPRDRVPMNTEAFF
>TRBD2|TRBJ2-3|TRBV2|.|16
TGTGCCAGCAGTTGGAGTGGCGGGGGGCTCACAGATACGCAGTATTTT
CASSWSGGGLTDTQYF
>.|TRBJ2-7|TRBV19|.|12
TGTGCCAGTAGTTTCGGGTGGGACGAGCAGTACTTC
CASSFGWDEQYF
>.|TRBJ1-1|TRBV28|.|13
TGTGCCAGCCGCCTAACGATGAACACTGAAGCTTTCTTT
CASRLTMNTEAFF
>TRBD2|TRBJ2-1|TRBV9|.|16
TGTGCCAGCAGCGCCCATAGCGGGAGCTCCTACAATGAGCAGTTCTTC
CASSAHSGSSYNEQFF
>TRBD2|TRBJ2-1|TRBV2|.|12
TGTTCGGGGGGAGACTTACGGGATGAGCAGTTCTTC
CSGGDLRDEQFF
>TRBD2|TRBJ2-6|TRBV4-2|once|18
TGTGCCAGCAGCCAAGGACTAGCGGATAGCTCTGGGGCCAACGTCCTGACTTTC
CASSQGLADSSGANVLTF
>TRBD1|TRBJ1-3|TRBV5-4|.|14
TGTGCCAGCAGCGGGACAGGGTCTGGAAACACCATATATTTT
CASSGTGSGNTIYF
>.|TRBJ1-1|TRBV4-3|.|15
TGCGCCAGCAGCCAAGATTCAGGAAGGGGCACTGAAGCTTTCTTT
CASSQDSGRGTEAFF
>.|TRBJ1-3|TRBV2|.|13
TGTGCCACCGGGGACATCTCTGGAAACACCATATATTTT
CATGDISGNTIYF
>TRBD1|TRBJ1-3|TRBV2|few|14
TGTGCCAGCTCCCGGGACAGCAGTGGAAACACCATATATTTT
CASSRDSSGNTIYF
>.|TRBJ1-6|TRBV9|.|15
TGTGCCAGCAGCGCCAACCCGGGACATGGTTCACCCCTCCACTTT
CASSANPGHGSPLHF
>TRBD1|TRBJ2-2|TRBV19|.|15
TGTGCCAGTATCGATAGACAGGGCTACACCGGGGAGCTGTTTTTT
CASIDRQGYTGELFF
>TRBD1|TRBJ2-7|TRBV5-6|.|15
TGTGCCAGCAGCTTGGATCCAGGGGGCAATTACGAGCAGTACTTC
CASSLDPGGNYEQYF
>TRBD2|TRBJ2-1|TRBV19|once|18
TGTGCCAGTAGTAAGAGGGGGACTAGCGGGCCCCGGGGCGGTGAGCAGTTCTTC
CASSKRGTSGPRGGEQFF
>TRBD1|TRBJ2-7|TRBV6-6|.|13
TGTGCCAGCAGCCACGACAGGGTCGGCGAGCAGTACTTC
CASSHDRVGEQYF
>.|TRBJ2-3|TRBV11-2|few|15
TGTGCCAGCATCCCCATAAGGGGGTTCACAGATACGCAGTATTTT
CASIPIRGFTDTQYF
>.|TRBJ1-1|TRBV9|.|14
TGTGCCAGCAGCGTCTTCGGGGGAGGCACTGAAGCTTTCTTT
CASSVFGGGTEAFF
>TRBD2|TRBJ2-7|TRBV5-1|.|14
TGCGCCAGCAGGGCCGCTAGCGGAGTCTACGAGCAGTACTTC
CASRAASGVYEQYF